This T cell receptor beta chain comes out of a study of shared clonotypes between healthy human individuals. Study summary: Those who served as donors were a couple of women and a few men between the ages of 18 and 49. The study's findings and limits: It was expected that sequencing depth would affect clonotype sharing among donors.

Between the trimmed V and J ends, which lost 5 bases and 3 bases, there was a span of 15 bases. The CDR3 totals 15 residues. Germline V gene lookup returns CDR1 MNHEY and CDR2 SMNVEV (reference sequence). Naive CD8 populations comprised CD45RO-negative cells positively selected for CCR7, excluding terminally differentiated effector memory CD45RA+ cells. HIV-negative, healthy adults without recent acute infections or vaccinations were the donors. Per the original methods: ImmunoSEQ supplied junction-only sequences lacking quality scores, so filtering was different. Data came from immunoSEQ multiplex PCR; TCRdb stores just in-frame clones and leaves some out. V and J calls and clone size are as listed in that table; D and trimming were resolved from the DNA. The sample carries under 850,000 clones, more than 85% recorded once. To note about this clone: Its antigen is currently unknown.

Sequenced sample: naive CD8+ T cells sorted from blood. The chain couples TRBV27 to TRBJ2-3, with D tentatively TRBD1 (5 bases). The receptor was isolated from a young man in good health. The CDR3 nucleotides read TGTGCCAGCAGTCCGCTCGCAGGGCTAACAGATACGCAGTATTTT. It yields the protein CASSPLAGLTDTQYF.